The rows below give T cell receptor beta chains drawn from one sample of a study of blood T cell repertoires in COVID-19. Assay used: immunoSEQ multiplex PCR; TCRdb lists only in-frame clones, some missing. The table shows 150,000 or so clones, with about four fifths occurring only once. The specimen sequenced was peripheral blood. These receptors came from a woman aged 55-70 years with acute or convalescent COVID-19. Both conserved end residues are part of each CDR3.

V gene: TRBV6-5; CDR3 protein: CASSFSQRPYEQYF
V gene: TRBV28; CDR3 protein: CASSLVRELPYEQYF
V gene: TRBV14; CDR3 protein: CASSQIWTDTDTQYF
V gene: TRBV19; CDR3 protein: CASRFSGRAFYEQYF
V gene: TRBV5-3; CDR3 protein: CARSGGPGGRIF
V gene: TRBV3-1/TRBV3-2; CDR3 protein: CASSQVRKETQYF
V gene: TRBV19; CDR3 protein: CASRQYNEQFF
V gene: TRBV4-3; CDR3 protein: CASSQDRSTGQKAFF
V gene: TRBV27; CDR3 protein: CASSSGENEQYF
V gene: TRBV7-3; CDR3 protein: CASSLYRTSAPYEQYF
V gene: TRBV19; CDR3 protein: CASSTYSRRRGGQPQHF
V gene: TRBV4-3; CDR3 protein: CASSQETGEGYTF
V gene: TRBV6-1; CDR3 protein: CASSEGIGTSVNEQFF
V gene: TRBV30; CDR3 protein: CAWNHRGYGYTF
V gene: TRBV12-3/TRBV12-4; CDR3 protein: CASSPLLAGEQYF
V gene: TRBV5-4; CDR3 protein: CASSSQGGTDTGELFF
V gene: TRBV30; CDR3 protein: CAWSRAGDQPQHF
V gene: TRBV5-1; CDR3 protein: CASSPGGSRIYEQYF
V gene: TRBV27; CDR3 protein: CASSFRGLAGGPSYNEQFF
V gene: TRBV6-5; CDR3 protein: CASSYRLGTNSYEQYF
V gene: TRBV6-2/TRBV6-3; CDR3 protein: CASSFSGLAGEAGELFF
V gene: TRBV29-1; CDR3 protein: CSVLQGTYGELFF
V gene: TRBV27; CDR3 protein: CASSKFPSPLHF
V gene: TRBV11-3; CDR3 protein: CASSPRAGSSYNEQFF
V gene: TRBV10-1; CDR3 protein: CASSVETSTDTQYF
V gene: TRBV2; CDR3 protein: CAMRGSPDSYEQYF
V gene: TRBV11-3; CDR3 protein: CASSLPGLAGDGAKNIQYF
V gene: TRBV9; CDR3 protein: CASSASGYEQYF
V gene: TRBV30; CDR3 protein: CAWSGGEAQPQHF
V gene: TRBV3-1/TRBV3-2; CDR3 protein: CASSQFVGRETQYF
V gene: TRBV4-1; CDR3 protein: CASSQSSQQGAKQPQHF
V gene: TRBV7-9; CDR3 protein: CASSPSRGETQYF
V gene: TRBV4-1; CDR3 protein: CASSQGLAGAYEQYF
V gene: TRBV6-2/TRBV6-3; CDR3 protein: CASSYRTGGYEQYF
V gene: TRBV28; CDR3 protein: CASIQGGAYEQYF
V gene: TRBV7-2; CDR3 protein: CASSFSGRAGNEQFF
V gene: TRBV24-1; CDR3 protein: CATSDVFEQYF
V gene: TRBV4-2; CDR3 protein: CASSGSVYGYTF
V gene: TRBV6-1; CDR3 protein: CASSEFANSGANVLTF
V gene: TRBV7-9; CDR3 protein: CASSKGQGGRETQYF
V gene: TRBV28; CDR3 protein: CASIGRGGHTGELFF
V gene: TRBV28; CDR3 protein: CASKREGYEQYF
V gene: TRBV15; CDR3 protein: CATRVGTAGRGIQYF
V gene: TRBV28; CDR3 protein: CASSTDTEAFF
V gene: TRBV5-1; CDR3 protein: CASSSAGSYSGNTIYF
V gene: TRBV18; CDR3 protein: CASSHRDRGVFF
V gene: TRBV27; CDR3 protein: CASSLEALGSGANVLTF
V gene: TRBV4-1; CDR3 protein: CASSPSGTGYEQYF
V gene: TRBV3-1/TRBV3-2; CDR3 protein: CASSQDGLALSYNEQFF
V gene: TRBV12-3/TRBV12-4; CDR3 protein: CASSPGGAETQYF
V gene: TRBV25-1; CDR3 protein: CASSGGYEQYF
V gene: TRBV19; CDR3 protein: CASSSGTGVYRRTF
V gene: TRBV7-7; CDR3 protein: CASSPGVSGEQYF